Included here is one TCR beta chain sequence, with context. Its specificity is not known. PCR was performed using 60 Vbeta and 13 Jbeta primers. Sequencing was performed with immunoSEQ multiplex PCR; in TCRdb, only in-frame clones are kept and a portion is missing. Of about 170,000 clones in the sample, almost 85% were seen once. The data were obtained in a study of cytomegalovirus exposure and HLA in healthy donors. Broader study findings: HLA alleles showed associations with fewer than 20,000 TCR beta sequences in a later analysis, at a 0.05 false discovery rate. In a later analysis, TCR association rates varied by HLA locus: DRB1 most, HLA-C fewest. Common viral pathogens were later found to be apparently linked to several of the most significant clusters.

This CDR3 is 15 amino acids long. Per germline, CDR1 SGHNT and CDR2 YYREEE (reference sequence). Losses at the gene ends were 1 base for V and 1 base for J; bases not matched to a gene: 0. This TCR was recovered from a girl aged 10-17 years in good health and CMV-seropositive. Source material: PBMCs. This chain links TRBV5-4 with TRBJ2-2; 8 positions agree with TRBD2. The CDR3 DNA is TGTGCCAGCAGCTTGAGCGGGGGGAACACCGGGGAGCTGTTTTTT. This gives the protein CASSLSGGNTGELFF.